Sequencing of this TCR beta chain was carried out in a study of T-cell reconstitution after alpha-beta-depleted transplantation in children. Preparation of the TCRbeta library used unique molecular identifiers. TCRdb re-called the PCR reads through MiXCR, storing one row per CDR3 protein. Of hundreds of thousands of distinct CDR3 sequences in the sample, around 12% were seen once. This clonotype occurred many times. From germline, CDR1 is MNHEY and CDR2 SMNVEV (reference sequence). This CDR3 is 17 amino acids long. Trimming removed 2 bases from V and 6 bases from J; junction bases left unmatched: 7. The input for sequencing was PBMCs from the stem cell graft donor, taken from the stem cell graft. The sequence was obtained from a human donor who donated a stem cell graft to a child with combined immunodeficiency. V and J are TRBV27 and TRBJ2-3; 14 bases are a match to TRBD2. CDR3 coding DNA: TGTGCCAGCAGTTTAGCCTGGACTAGCGGGGGGTCGGATACGCAGTATTTT. As protein: CASSLAWTSGGSDTQYF.